The clone carrying this T cell receptor (beta chain) was seen just once. This record belongs to a study of cytomegalovirus exposure and HLA in healthy donors. PCR used 60 Vbeta primers and 13 Jbeta primers. Method: immunoSEQ multiplex PCR; TCRdb's copy keeps in-frame clones and lacks some. The sample lists approximately 140,000 clones, 82% occurring once. The CDR3 spans 12 residues. The germline V gene has CDR1 MNHEY and CDR2 SVGAGI. Trimming shortened V by 6 bases and J by 3 bases, and 6 bases separated the two germline ends. The sample taken for sequencing was PBMCs. This receptor was obtained from a boy aged 2 to 9 in good health and CMV-seronegative. This chain uses TRBV6-5 with TRBJ1-5; no firm D call. The CDR3 sequence: CASSRNNQPQHF. In DNA form, the CDR3 reads TGTGCCAGCAGCAGAAACAATCAGCCCCAGCATTTT.